Presented here are 14 T cell receptor beta chains from one specimen sequenced in a study of identifying expanded T cells in peripheral blood (dated by TCRdb to between 2019 and 2020). The library was generated by the immunoSEQ multiplex PCR assay. TCRdb retrieved this table from immuneACCESS and kept in-frame rearrangements only. Not all clones are present; in checked studies, unresolved V genes account for under half, and no reason is known for the remainder. For this sample the table gives about 100,000 clones, of which roughly 90% were detected only once. The biggest ten clones account for less than 20% of the sample. What was sequenced was blood. The receptors derive from a person between 18 and 75 years old in good health.

V and J are TRBV7-6 and TRBJ2-5; D possibly corresponds to TRBD2 (5 bases). This CDR3 spans 16 amino acids. CDR1 and CDR2 from the germline V gene are SGHVS and FNYEAQ. Trimming left V 0 bases short and J 1 base short, with 12 bases between. CDR3 DNA: TGTGCCAGCAGCTTAGCGGACTGGCAGCCCCAAGAGACCCAGTACTTC. Translating gives CASSLADWQPQETQYF.

The V and J genes are TRBV11-3 and TRBJ2-3; D ambiguous. Trimming removed 0 bases from V and 0 bases from J, with 4 bases in between. The germline CDR1 and CDR2 sequences are SGHNT and YENEEA. The CDR3 is made up of 14 amino acids. This CDR3 reads CASSLDPSTDTQYF. In DNA, the CDR3 is TGTGCCAGCAGCTTAGACCCGAGCACAGATACGCAGTATTTT.

Here the CDR3 reads CASMEPGYSNQPQHF. The CDR3 coding sequence is TGCGCCAGCATGGAGCCCGGGTATAGCAATCAGCCCCAGCATTTT. The chain couples TRBV10-2 to TRBJ1-5, with unresolved D. Trimming left V 7 bases short and J 0 bases short, with 13 bases between. The CDR3 is 15 residues long. Germline V CDR1 and CDR2: WSHSY, SAAADI.

The chain employs TRBV5-8 and TRBJ2-7; TRBD1 might be the D (6 bases). Trimming cost V 4 bases and J 5 bases, with 19 bases left between them. This CDR3 is 15 amino acids long. From germline, CDR1 is SGHTS and CDR2 YDEGEE. DNA of the CDR3: TGTGCCAGCAGCGCCGAGGGGACGACAGGAGACGAGCAGTACTTC. Encoded protein: CASSAEGTTGDEQYF.

The chain carries TRBV7-2 and TRBJ2-4; 9 bases match TRBD2. This CDR3 comprises 16 residues. The V gene's germline CDR1 is SGHTA and CDR2 FQGNSA. With V trimmed by 4 bases and J by 4 bases, 8 bases remained unmatched. The CDR3 is CASSSFLLAGKNIQYF. The CDR3 DNA reads TGTGCCAGCAGCTCCTTCCTCCTAGCGGGGAAAAACATTCAGTACTTC.

This chain joins TRBV7-2 and TRBJ1-2, with TRBD1 matching 7 bases. Germline assignment: CDR1 SGHTA and CDR2 FQGNSA. V lost 5 bases to trimming and J lost 3 bases; unmatched junction nucleotides: 12. The CDR3 runs to 16 residues. The DNA for the CDR3 is TGTGCCAGCAGCCAGGGGGGAGGGGGCGGGCACTATGGCTACACCTTC. Residues: CASSQGGGGGHYGYTF.

The chain couples TRBV10-3 to TRBJ1-2, with D perhaps TRBD1 (6 bases). Trimming cost V 7 bases and J 4 bases, with 10 bases left between them. Per germline, CDR1 ENHRY and CDR2 SYGVKD. CDR3 length: 12 residues. CDR3 sequence reads: CAIMSQGYGYTF. The CDR3 DNA reads TGTGCCATCATGTCACAGGGCTATGGCTACACCTTC.

The V and J genes are TRBV5-5 and TRBJ2-7; D remains unclear. V lost 0 bases, J lost 3 bases, and 4 bases lay in between. CDR3 length equals 12 residues. Germline V lookup: CDR1 SGHKS, CDR2 YYEKEE (reference sequence). Written as DNA, the CDR3 is TGTGCCAGCAGCTTGGGGAACTACGAGCAGTACTTC. It specifies CASSLGNYEQYF.

The chain recombines TRBV30 with TRBJ1-1; D is unresolved. Trimming removed 3 bases from V and 5 bases from J, with 10 bases in between. From germline, CDR1 is GTSNPN and CDR2 SVGIG (reference sequence). The CDR3 runs 12 residues. The CDR3 bases are TGTGCCTGGAGGGGAGTGGGAACTGAAGCTTTCTTT. Protein sequence: CAWRGVGTEAFF.

The gene calls are TRBV2 and TRBJ1-1; perhaps TRBD1 as D (5 bases). Between the trimmed V and J ends, which lost 4 bases and 2 bases, there was a span of 8 bases. The CDR3 is 13 residues long. Germline CDR1 and CDR2: SNHLY and FYNNEI. CDR3 sequence: CASSGQTNTEAFF. CDR3 DNA: TGTGCCAGCAGTGGACAGACCAACACTGAAGCTTTCTTT.

The chain uses TRBV5-1 and TRBJ1-6, with 11 bases matching TRBD1. The CDR3 totals 15 residues. V was pared by 3 bases and J by 6 bases, with 2 bases of the junction left unmatched. Germline V CDR1 and CDR2: SGHRS, YFSETQ. CDR3 bases: TGCGCCAGCAGCTACGGACAGGGGGCTAATTCACCCCTCCACTTT. Its protein product is CASSYGQGANSPLHF.

V usage is TRBV6-5 and J usage is TRBJ1-2; D unresolved. The CDR3 runs 13 residues. With 0 bases removed from V and 3 bases from J, the gap between germline ends came to 5 bases. Germline-derived CDR1 and CDR2 are MNHEY and SVGAGI. CDR3 amino acids: CASSYSTDYGYTF. DNA of the CDR3: TGTGCCAGCAGTTACTCTACGGACTATGGCTACACCTTC.

This clone was seen only once. The genes are TRBV2 and TRBJ1-6, with 9 nucleotides matching TRBD1. Germline V gene data show CDR1 as SNHLY and CDR2 as FYNNEI. The CDR3 covers 14 residues. V lost 6 bases to trimming and J lost 7 bases; unmatched junction nucleotides: 4. Here the CDR3 reads CASSRQGGNSPLHF. The CDR3 nucleotides are TGTGCCAGCAGCCGACAGGGGGGGAATTCACCCCTCCACTTT. The entire variable domain, with the rest obtained from reference TRBV2 and TRBJ1-6, is as follows: EPEVTQTPSHQVTQMGQEVILRCVPISNHLYFYWYRQILGQKVEFLVSFYNNEISEKSEIFDDQFSVERPDGSNFTLKIRSTKLEDSAMYFCASSRQGGNSPLHFGNGTRLTVT.

The chain combines TRBV6-1 with TRBJ1-3; tentatively, D is TRBD1 (5 bases). The V end was cut by 7 bases, the J end by 2 bases, with 18 bases between. The CDR3 extends over 16 amino acids. The germline V gene encodes CDR1 MNHNS and CDR2 SASEGT. In nucleotides, the CDR3 is TGTGCCAGCAATGAGGGACCGATATTAACTGGAAACACCATATATTTT. Protein sequence: CASNEGPILTGNTIYF.